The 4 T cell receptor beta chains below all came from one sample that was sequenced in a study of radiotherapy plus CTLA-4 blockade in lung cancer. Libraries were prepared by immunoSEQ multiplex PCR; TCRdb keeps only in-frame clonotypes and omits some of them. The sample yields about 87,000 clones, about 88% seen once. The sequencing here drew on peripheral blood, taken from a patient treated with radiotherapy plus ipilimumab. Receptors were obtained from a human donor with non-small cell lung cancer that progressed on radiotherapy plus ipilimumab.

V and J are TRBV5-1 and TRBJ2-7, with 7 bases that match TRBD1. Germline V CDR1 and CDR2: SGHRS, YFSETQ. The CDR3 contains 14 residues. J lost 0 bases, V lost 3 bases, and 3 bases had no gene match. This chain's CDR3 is CASSWGQSSYEQYF. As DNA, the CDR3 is TGCGCCAGCAGCTGGGGACAGAGCTCCTACGAGCAGTACTTC.

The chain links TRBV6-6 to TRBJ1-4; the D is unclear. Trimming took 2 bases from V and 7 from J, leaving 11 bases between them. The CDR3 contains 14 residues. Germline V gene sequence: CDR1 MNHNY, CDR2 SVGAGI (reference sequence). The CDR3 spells CASSYEIAGEKLFF. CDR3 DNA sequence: TGTGCCAGCAGTTACGAAATAGCTGGTGAAAAACTGTTTTTT.

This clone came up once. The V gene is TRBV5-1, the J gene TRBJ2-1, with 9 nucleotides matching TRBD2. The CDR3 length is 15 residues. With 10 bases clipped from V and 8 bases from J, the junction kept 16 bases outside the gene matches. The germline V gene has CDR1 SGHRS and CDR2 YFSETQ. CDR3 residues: CASRDSGLASDEQFF. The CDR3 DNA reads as TGCGCCTCCCGGGACTCGGGACTAGCTTCCGATGAGCAGTTCTTC.

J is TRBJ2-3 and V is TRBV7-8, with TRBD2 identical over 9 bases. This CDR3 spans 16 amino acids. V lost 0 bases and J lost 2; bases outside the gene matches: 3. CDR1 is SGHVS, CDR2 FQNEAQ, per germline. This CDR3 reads CASSLAASGVTDTQYF. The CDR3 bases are TGTGCCAGCAGCTTAGCGGCTAGCGGGGTCACAGATACGCAGTATTTT.